This TCR beta chain appears in the sequencing data of a study of T cells in Graves' hyperthyroidism and ophthalmopathy. Germline V gives CDR1 KGHDR, CDR2 SFDVKD. The CDR3 contains 16 residues. V gave up 4 bases and J gave up 6 bases; unmatched junction bases: 10. Findings and limits, study-wide: Patients with ophthalmopathy were separated from those with stable hyperthyroidism by a 13 V-J model.

TCR beta CDR3 regions were amplified from RNA. First-round RT-PCR of the TCR CDR3 relied on the HTBI primer set. A single record per CDR3 protein comes from TCRdb applying MiXCR to the multiplex PCR reads. The data contain 300,000 to 450,000 distinct CDR3 sequences, around 15% of them singletons. Patients affected by ophthalmopathy presented a Clinical Activity Score of at least 3, a NOSPECS grade of at least 4, and disease duration below 3 months. This clonotype has only a few counts. Antigen: not known. This sequence joins TRBV24-1 and TRBJ2-2; TRBD1 matches 7 bases. The material sequenced was blood. The receptor comes from a woman aged 25 to 39 with Graves' ophthalmopathy. CDR3 coding DNA: TGTGCCACCAGTGACGCCGTGGCCGGACAGGCCGGGGAGCTGTTTTTT. Translated, it gives CATSDAVAGQAGELFF.